Each of the 8 T cell receptor beta chains below was sequenced from the same sample in a study of vaccination and CD4 T cells after COVID-19. Their target antigens are unknown. The Oncomine TCR Beta short-read assay generated sequence data from the DNA of cultured CD4+ T cells. Genomic DNA was drawn out of CD4+ T cells grown in culture. TCRdb re-analysed the PCR reads in MiXCR, keeping a single row per CDR3 protein. The top ten clones hold 13% of a sample with 7,000 to 9,000 distinct CDR3 sequences, more than 25% of them seen once. This sample's treatment: approximately 11-day PBMC culture with coronavirus spike peptide pools or control peptides (ViraFEST assay). Unexposed donor CD4+ T cells predated the COVID-19 pandemic, collected 2011-2018. Sequenced sample: CD4+ T cells from blood, cultured in vitro. Receptor source: a human donor in good health.

This clonotype has just a few counts. The V call is TRBV27, the J call TRBJ2-1; the D is unclear. Trimming stripped 6 bases from V and 9 bases from J, with 15 bases between. CDR3 length: 13 residues. CDR1 and CDR2 (germline): MNHEY, SMNVEV (reference sequence). The chain's CDR3 is CASSFERGGEQFF. CDR3 bases: TGTGCCAGCAGCTTCGAGCGCGGTGGTGAGCAGTTCTTC.

The CDR3 region has the DNA TGCAGTGCAACGGGGCGGGTAGGCTCCTACGAGCAGTACTTC. Protein sequence: CSATGRVGSYEQYF. The chain combines TRBV20-1 with TRBJ2-7, with D perhaps being TRBD1 or TRBD2 (5 bases each). CDR1 and CDR2 from the germline V gene are DFQATT and SNEGSKA (reference sequence). CDR3 length: 14 residues. V shed 6 bases and J shed 0 bases, with 15 bases lying between them.

The chain is built from TRBV28 and TRBJ1-1; a possible D gene is TRBD1 (6 bases). The germline V and J ends were trimmed by 3 bases and 1 base, with 9 bases remaining between them. The CDR3 totals 14 residues. The germline CDR1 and CDR2 sequences are MDHEN and SYDVKM. CDR3 DNA: TGTGCCAGCAGTTTCCAGGACAGGAACACTGAAGCTTTCTTT. Its translation: CASSFQDRNTEAFF.

J is TRBJ2-4 and V is TRBV5-4; the match to TRBD1 covers 8 bases. The CDR3 length is 16 residues. J lost 1 base, V lost 0 bases, and 3 bases had no gene match. Germline-derived CDR1 and CDR2 are SGHNT and YYREEE (reference sequence). CDR3: CASSLADRVAKNIQYF. CDR3 bases: TGTGCCAGCAGCTTGGCGGACAGGGTGGCCAAAAACATTCAGTACTTC.

The chain uses TRBV18 and TRBJ1-1; D might be TRBD1 (5 bases). Germline V gives CDR1 KGHSH, CDR2 LQKENI. The CDR3 consists of 13 residues. V was trimmed by 7 bases and J by 1 base, leaving 10 bases between them. CDR3 sequence reads: CASYRTRNTEAFF. CDR3 bases: TGTGCCAGCTATCGGACAAGGAACACTGAAGCTTTCTTT.

Here the CDR3 reads CNYEGQGGTQYF. CDR3 coding DNA: TGCAACTACGAGGGGCAGGGAGGGACCCAGTACTTC. The genes are TRBV29-1 and TRBJ2-5; TRBD2 might be the D (6 bases). Germline CDR1 reads SQVTM; CDR2 reads ANQGSEA. CDR3 size: 12 residues.

The chain combines TRBV20-1 with TRBJ2-1, with D unclear. Trimming cost V 0 bases and J 0 bases, with 9 bases left between them. From germline, CDR1 is DFQATT and CDR2 SNEGSKA (reference sequence). The CDR3 contains 15 residues. The CDR3 is CSARDPLRSYNEQFF. CDR3 DNA sequence: TGCAGTGCTAGAGATCCTCTACGCTCCTACAATGAGCAGTTCTTC.

The chain uses TRBV6-1 and TRBJ1-2, with 7 bases fitting TRBD1. The germline V gene encodes CDR1 MNHNS and CDR2 SASEGT. V shed 5 bases, J shed 4 bases, and the junction held 10 bases outside the gene matches. The CDR3 is 15 residues long. The CDR3 loop is CASSQSQGPSYGYTF. The CDR3, as DNA: TGTGCCAGCAGTCAGTCACAGGGGCCCTCCTATGGCTACACCTTC.